The source of this T cell receptor (beta chain) is a study of blood T cell repertoires in COVID-19. This CDR3 comprises 15 residues. Germline V gene sequence: CDR1 SEHNR, CDR2 FQNEAQ (reference sequence). V gave up 3 bases and J gave up 7 bases; unmatched junction bases: 9. The sample holds one count of this clone. As processed by the authors: Cell counts per sample came from amplifying reference gene primers. This table comes from immunoSEQ multiplex PCR, and its TCRdb copy is limited to in-frame clones, with some not included. That table supplies the V and J calls and clone size; D and trimming were determined from the DNA. The sample shows about 53,000 clones, roughly 88% of them seen only once.

The clonotype originates from an older man with acute or convalescent COVID-19. The sequencing input was peripheral blood. The chain couples TRBV7-9 to TRBJ2-1, with 7 bases that match TRBD1. For the CDR3, the DNA is TGTGCCAGCAGCTTGGGGACAGCATCCAAAAATGAGCAGTTCTTC. Amino acids: CASSLGTASKNEQFF.